Each of the 3 T cell receptor beta chains below was sequenced from the same sample in a study of T cells in Graves' hyperthyroidism and ophthalmopathy. Amplification of TCR beta CDR3 regions was performed using RNA transcripts as template. A set of HTBI primers served as the primers for a first-round RT-PCR of the TCR CDR3. TCRdb used MiXCR to reprocess the multiplex PCR reads, holding one entry per CDR3 protein. The sample holds approximately 270,000 distinct CDR3 sequences, just over 14% seen once. The sample was blood. The receptors here all came from a middle-aged woman with Graves' hyperthyroidism that later progressed to Graves' ophthalmopathy.

With respect to this clonotype: A clone one base away is much larger, so this may be a read error. The V call is TRBV28, the J call TRBJ2-3; 7 bases agree with TRBD2. V was pared by 8 bases and J by 2 bases, with 10 bases of the junction left unmatched. Germline V gene sequence: CDR1 MDHEN, CDR2 SYDVKM. The CDR3 covers 15 residues. CDR3 DNA: TGTGCCAGCGGCCCGGGGGGAGAATCCACAGATACGCAGTATTTT. It translates to CASGPGGESTDTQYF.

There are many counts of this clonotype. The rearrangement uses TRBV20-1 and TRBJ2-7, with TRBD2 identical over 11 bases. The CDR3 is made up of 15 amino acids. Trimming took 6 bases from V and 5 from J; bases not matched to a gene: 12. The germline CDR1 and CDR2 sequences are DFQATT and SNEGSKA (reference sequence). CDR3 coding DNA: TGCAGTGCCGGGCGACATAGCGGGAGGGGAGACGAGCAGTACTTC. Translated, it gives CSAGRHSGRGDEQYF.

In its sample, this clonotype was seen a few times. The chain joins TRBV5-4 to TRBJ2-2; TRBD1 matches at 7 bases. The trim removed 7 bases at V and 4 bases at J, leaving 7 bases unmatched. Germline assignment: CDR1 SGHNT and CDR2 YYREEE (reference sequence). This CDR3 has 14 residues. The CDR3: CASSRQGATGELFF. In DNA form, the CDR3 reads TGTGCCAGCTCCCGACAGGGAGCCACCGGGGAGCTGTTTTTT.